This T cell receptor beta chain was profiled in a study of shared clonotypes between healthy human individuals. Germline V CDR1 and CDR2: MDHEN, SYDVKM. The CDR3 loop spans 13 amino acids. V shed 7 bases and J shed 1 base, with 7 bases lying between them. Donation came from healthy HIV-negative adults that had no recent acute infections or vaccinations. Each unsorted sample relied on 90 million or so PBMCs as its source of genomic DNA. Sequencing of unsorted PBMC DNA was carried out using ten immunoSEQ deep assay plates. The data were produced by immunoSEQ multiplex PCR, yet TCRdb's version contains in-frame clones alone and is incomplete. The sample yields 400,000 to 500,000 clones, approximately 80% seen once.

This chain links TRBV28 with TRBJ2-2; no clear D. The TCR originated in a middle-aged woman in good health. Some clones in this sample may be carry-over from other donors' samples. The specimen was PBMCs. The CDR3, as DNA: TGTGCCAGCAATGAACGGAACACCGGGGAGCTGTTTTTT. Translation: CASNERNTGELFF.